These 7 T cell receptor beta chains originate from one sample sequenced in a study of cytomegalovirus exposure and HLA in healthy donors (dated by TCRdb to between 2016 and 2019). The library was produced with the immunoSEQ multiplex PCR assay. A mixture of 60 forward primers for TCR Vbeta segments and 13 reverse primers for TCR Jbeta segments was used in the multiplex PCR. Drawn from immuneACCESS, this table holds only the in-frame rearrangements with V and J called that TCRdb kept. Clones are partly lost; checked studies trace under half to an unresolved V gene and leave the rest unexplained. The sample profile shows 140,000 to 150,000 clones; over 55% of them were found once. Approximately 2% of the sample is in the top ten clones. Source material: PBMCs. The origin of the receptors is a man in his forties in good health and CMV-seronegative.

This clone was seen more than once but under ten times. The chain has TRBV10-3 and TRBJ1-5, with no clear D. Germline values: CDR1 ENHRY, CDR2 SYGVKD. Trimming cost V 4 bases and J 1 base, with 5 bases left between them. This CDR3 region has 13 residues. This CDR3 reads CAISVGSNQPQHF. CDR3 DNA sequence: TGTGCCATCAGTGTCGGGAGCAATCAGCCCCAGCATTTT.

V and J are TRBV7-9 and TRBJ2-5; D is undetermined. Deletions cut 5 bases from V and 2 bases from J, with 9 bases between. This CDR3 has 13 residues. Germline V gene data show CDR1 as SEHNR and CDR2 as FQNEAQ (reference sequence). This CDR3 is CASSPPGQETQYF. DNA of the CDR3: TGTGCCAGCAGCCCTCCCGGGCAAGAGACCCAGTACTTC.

The rearrangement uses TRBV19 and TRBJ2-7; D gene ambiguous. The germline V and J ends were trimmed by 11 bases and 7 bases, with 18 bases remaining between them. CDR3 length equals 12 residues. The germline CDR1 and CDR2 sequences are LNHDA and SQIVND (reference sequence). CDR3 loop: CAGEDEFWEQYF. DNA of the CDR3: TGTGCCGGAGAGGATGAGTTTTGGGAGCAGTACTTC.

V and J are TRBV19 and TRBJ2-1; 7 nucleotides line up with TRBD2. This CDR3 comprises 15 residues. Germline CDR1 and CDR2: LNHDA and SQIVND (reference sequence). V shed 5 bases and J 6 bases; nucleotides not matched to a gene: 10. CDR3 bases: TGTGCCAGTAGTTCCCAGCGGGAATGGCGCAATGAGCAGTTCTTC. It is translated as CASSSQREWRNEQFF. Complete variable domain (other parts from reference TRBV19 and TRBJ2-1): DGGITQSPKYLFRKEGQNVTLSCEQNLNHDAMYWYRQDPGQGLRLIYYSQIVNDFQKGDIAEGYSVSREKKESFPLTVTSAQKNPTAFYLCASSSQREWRNEQFFGPGTRLTVL.

The rearrangement links TRBV5-1 to TRBJ1-3; no clear D gene. Germline CDR1 and CDR2: SGHRS and YFSETQ. CDR3 length equals 13 residues. V was pared by 3 bases and J by 4 bases, with 8 bases between. The chain's CDR3 is CASSSDYGNTIYF. DNA of the CDR3: TGCGCCAGCAGCTCGGACTACGGAAACACCATATATTTT.

V and J are TRBV29-1 and TRBJ2-3; D is unresolved. This CDR3 has 12 residues. The germline V gene has CDR1 SQVTM and CDR2 ANQGSEA. V lost 3 bases to trimming and J lost 3 bases, with 7 bases between them. CDR3 sequence reads: CSVDDGTDTQYF. The CDR3 DNA is TGCAGCGTTGATGACGGGACAGATACGCAGTATTTT.

The chain is built from TRBV15 and TRBJ1-5; D is uncertain. The CDR3 covers 15 residues. V lost 0 bases to trimming and J lost 4 bases, with 10 bases between them. The germline V gene has CDR1 LNHNV and CDR2 YYDKDF (reference sequence). CDR3 coding DNA: TGTGCCACCAGCAGAGATCTTACTTTAAATCAGCCCCAGCATTTT. Amino acid sequence: CATSRDLTLNQPQHF.